Below, 25 T cell receptor beta chains from the same sample are listed, as sequenced in a study of blood T cell repertoires in COVID-19. Only in-frame clones appear in the TCRdb table, and some are missing; sequencing was by immunoSEQ multiplex PCR. The table has 110,000 to 150,000 clones, approximately 86% seen once. Sequenced input: peripheral blood. The receptors stem from a human donor in a cohort sampled during active COVID-19.

This clone showed up just a few times. This chain connects TRBV6-1 to TRBJ1-3, with D unresolved. The CDR3 is made up of 16 amino acids. V was cut by 0 bases and J by 0 bases, with 9 bases left in between. CDR1 is MNHNS, CDR2 SASEGT, per germline. CDR3 DNA: TGTGCCAGCAGTGAAGCTCTGAGGCCCTCTGGAAACACCATATATTTT. Its protein is CASSEALRPSGNTIYF.

This chain uses TRBV5-1 with TRBJ1-5; a possible D gene is TRBD1 (5 bases). CDR3 size: 13 residues. CDR1 is SGHRS and CDR2 is YFSETQ in the germline V gene. The V gene lost 4 bases and the J gene lost 4 bases, with 9 bases spanning the gap. The CDR3 DNA reads TGCGCCAGCAGCCAGGGATCAAATCAGCCCCAGCATTTT. Its translation is CASSQGSNQPQHF. The full variable domain, its missing parts supplied by reference TRBV5-1 and TRBJ1-5, is KAGVTQTPRYLIKTRGQQVTLSCSPISGHRSVSWYQQTPGQGLQFLFEYFSETQRNKGNFPGRFSGRQFSNSRSEMNVSTLELGDSALYLCASSQGSNQPQHFGDGTRLSIL.

The chain links TRBV30 to TRBJ1-6; no clear D. From germline, CDR1 is GTSNPN and CDR2 SVGIG (reference sequence). The CDR3 has 15 amino acids. Trimming left V 3 bases short and J 3 bases short, with 12 bases between. The CDR3 loop is CAWSWMGFYNSPLHF. For the CDR3, the DNA is TGTGCCTGGAGCTGGATGGGCTTCTATAATTCACCCCTCCACTTT.

J is TRBJ1-1 and V is TRBV10-3; 7 bases align to TRBD1. The CDR3 is 12 residues long. In germline, CDR1 is ENHRY, CDR2 SYGVKD. V lost 6 bases to trimming and J lost 7 bases; unmatched junction nucleotides: 5. CDR3 nucleotides: TGTGCCATCAGCCAGGGGGAGGTTGAAGCTTTCTTT. It translates to CAISQGEVEAFF.

The J gene is TRBJ2-7, the V gene TRBV20-1; D is possibly TRBD1 (5 bases). Trimming took off 3 bases at V and 9 bases at J, with 12 bases between the two ends. Per the germline V gene, CDR1 is DFQATT and CDR2 is SNEGSKA (reference sequence). This CDR3 spans 11 amino acids. This CDR3 reads CSARLNQGQYF. Here the CDR3 DNA reads TGCAGTGCTAGGCTGAACCAGGGGCAGTACTTC.

V is TRBV9 and J is TRBJ2-5, with 7 nucleotides matching TRBD1. The CDR3 sequence is 15 residues long. Trimming at V came to 1 base and at J to 5 bases, leaving 8 bases not matched to a gene. In germline, CDR1 is SGDLS, CDR2 YYNGEE. The CDR3 nucleotides read TGTGCCAGCAGCGTATCACAGGGGATCCGGGAGACCCAGTACTTC. Its protein is CASSVSQGIRETQYF. The whole variable domain, remainder taken from reference TRBV9 and TRBJ2-5, is DSGVTQTPKHLITATGQRVTLRCSPRSGDLSVYWYQQSLDQGLQFLIQYYNGEERAKGNILERFSAQQFPDLHSELNLSSLELGDSALYFCASSVSQGIRETQYFGPGTRLLVL.

This chain joins TRBV5-1 and TRBJ2-3; no definite D call. Trimming removed 3 bases from V and 3 bases from J, with 14 bases in between. The CDR3 extends over 15 amino acids. CDR1 and CDR2 (germline): SGHRS, YFSETQ. CDR3 nucleotide sequence: TGCGCCAGCAGCTCTCTAGGATTTGGGACAGATACGCAGTATTTT. Protein product: CASSSLGFGTDTQYF.

J is TRBJ2-7 and V is TRBV7-2; possibly TRBD2 for D (6 bases). CDR1 and CDR2 from the germline V gene are SGHTA and FQGNSA. Trimming took 1 base from V and 2 from J, leaving 15 bases between them. The CDR3 loop spans 16 amino acids. The CDR3 nucleotides read TGTGCCAGCAGCTTAGTCTCCGCTAGCGCAGCCTACGAGCAGTACTTC. Protein: CASSLVSASAAYEQYF.

The rearrangement uses TRBV6-5 and TRBJ1-5; D is perhaps TRBD1 (6 bases). Looked up from germline, CDR1 is MNHEY and CDR2 is SVGAGI. V lost 6 bases and J 3 bases, leaving 15 bases between the germline ends. The CDR3 extends over 15 amino acids. The CDR3 DNA reads TGTGCCAGCAGCTCCGGGACACATAACAATCAGCCCCAGCATTTT. Protein product: CASSSGTHNNQPQHF.

DNA of the CDR3: TGTGCCAGCAGCAGTAGCGGGAGGGCCCTGATAGATACGCAGTATTTT. Encoded protein: CASSSSGRALIDTQYF. This chain uses TRBV13 with TRBJ2-3; 11 positions agree with TRBD2. Trimming at V came to 5 bases and at J to 5 bases, leaving 9 bases not matched to a gene. Germline lookup yields CDR1 PRHDT and CDR2 FYEKMQ (reference sequence). The CDR3 totals 16 residues.

J is TRBJ1-2 and V is TRBV10-3; D is uncertain. Germline V CDR1 and CDR2: ENHRY, SYGVKD. Trimming shortened V by 1 base and J by 6 bases, and 12 bases separated the two germline ends. This CDR3 comprises 14 residues. This CDR3 reads CAISELEGRDGYTF. In DNA, the CDR3 is TGTGCCATCAGTGAGTTGGAGGGCCGGGATGGCTACACCTTC.

Points on this clone: An end of the junction differs from the germline gene, which may be a read error. The chain recombines TRBV7-7 with TRBJ2-5; perhaps TRBD2 as D (6 bases). This CDR3 contains 15 residues. The germline V gene encodes CDR1 SSHAT and CDR2 FNYEAQ (reference sequence). CDR3 amino acids: CASSRRDLRGETQYF. CDR3 DNA: TGTGCTAGCAGCCGACGGGACCTCCGGGGGGAGACCCAGTACTTC. Based on the CDR3 plus reference TRBV7-7 and TRBJ2-5, the full variable domain is GAGVSQSPRYKVTKRGQDVTLRCDPISSHATLYWYQQALGQGPEFLTYFNYEAQPDKSGLPSDRFSAERPEGSISTLTIQRTEQRDSAMYRCASSRRDLRGETQYFGPGTRLLVL.

The J gene is TRBJ1-5, the V gene TRBV27; maybe TRBD1 (5 bases). The CDR3 covers 15 residues. The germline V and J ends were trimmed by 0 bases and 6 bases, with 12 bases remaining between them. Germline V gives CDR1 MNHEY, CDR2 SMNVEV (reference sequence). The CDR3 protein is CASSLSGSGFQPQHF. The CDR3 DNA follows: TGTGCCAGCAGTTTATCGGGGTCAGGGTTTCAGCCCCAGCATTTT.

The rearrangement links TRBV6-5 to TRBJ1-3, with TRBD1 as a possible D gene (6 bases). The CDR3 has 14 residues. Between the trimmed V and J ends, which lost 8 bases and 3 bases, there was a span of 14 bases. From germline, CDR1 is MNHEY and CDR2 SVGAGI. The CDR3 coding sequence is TGTGCCAGCCAAACACAGGGTTTTGGAAACACCATATATTTT. Residues: CASQTQGFGNTIYF.

This sequence joins TRBV11-3 and TRBJ2-3, with TRBD2 identical over 9 bases. Germline CDR1 is SGHNT and CDR2 is YENEEA. The CDR3 is 14 amino acids. V shed 5 bases, J shed 4 bases, and the junction held 4 bases outside the gene matches. This CDR3 is CASSLSGSSDTQYF. CDR3 in DNA: TGTGCCAGCAGCCTTAGCGGGAGTTCAGATACGCAGTATTTT.

The rearrangement joins TRBV19 to TRBJ1-1; D is unresolved. CDR1 is LNHDA and CDR2 is SQIVND in the germline V gene (reference sequence). The CDR3 totals 15 residues. V dropped 5 bases and J dropped 4 bases, with 17 bases sitting between them. CDR3 in DNA: TGTGCCAGTAGTCCCCGGGAGCCGAGGGTCACTGAAGCTTTCTTT. This sequence encodes CASSPREPRVTEAFF.

The V and J genes are TRBV7-3 and TRBJ1-1; TRBD1 aligns across 7 bases. CDR1 and CDR2 (germline): SGHTA, FQGTGA. With 5 bases clipped from V and 2 bases from J, the junction kept 5 bases outside the gene matches. The CDR3 spans 14 residues. The CDR3 nucleotides read TGTGCCAGCAGCGAGGGACAGTCAAACACTGAAGCTTTCTTT. This translates into CASSEGQSNTEAFF.

The chain joins TRBV28 to TRBJ2-1, with D tentatively TRBD2 (7 bases). The ends were cut back, 2 bases at V and 5 bases at J, with 13 bases in the middle. CDR1 is MDHEN and CDR2 is SYDVKM in the germline V gene. This CDR3 has 15 residues. The DNA of the CDR3 is TGTGCCAGCAGTTTAGGGCGGGGGCTGGACAATGAGCAGTTCTTC. Residues: CASSLGRGLDNEQFF.

The chain links TRBV5-1 to TRBJ2-7; 8 bases align to TRBD1. CDR1 SGHRS and CDR2 YFSETQ come from the germline V gene. The CDR3 totals 15 residues. V was pared by 0 bases and J by 5 bases, with 7 bases of the junction left unmatched. The chain's CDR3 is CASSLAGQGANEQYF. The CDR3 DNA follows: TGCGCCAGCAGCTTGGCCGGCCAGGGGGCGAACGAGCAGTACTTC. Together with reference TRBV5-1 and TRBJ2-7, the CDR3 gives the full variable domain: KAGVTQTPRYLIKTRGQQVTLSCSPISGHRSVSWYQQTPGQGLQFLFEYFSETQRNKGNFPGRFSGRQFSNSRSEMNVSTLELGDSALYLCASSLAGQGANEQYFGPGTRLTVT.

The rearrangement joins TRBV10-3 to TRBJ2-3, with TRBD1 matching 10 bases. The germline CDR1 and CDR2 sequences are ENHRY and SYGVKD. The ends lost 6 bases at V and 5 bases at J; junction bases unmatched: 8. The CDR3 runs to 15 residues. The CDR3 DNA follows: TGTGCCATCAGGGTAGACAGGGGGCGGGAAGATACGCAGTATTTT. Translated: CAIRVDRGREDTQYF.

V and J are TRBV2 and TRBJ1-1; 8 positions agree with TRBD1. V trimming: 7 bases; J trimming: 5 bases; junction bases outside the gene matches: 12. There are 15 residues in the CDR3. The germline CDR1 and CDR2 sequences are SNHLY and FYNNEI. CDR3 protein: CASTRQGILVTEAFF. The CDR3 coding sequence is TGTGCCAGCACCCGACAGGGGATTCTGGTGACTGAAGCTTTCTTT.

CDR3 DNA: TGTGCCAGCAGTATAGCGGGTGAGCAGTTCTTC. It specifies CASSIAGEQFF. This rearrangement joins TRBV6-6 to TRBJ2-1, with 7 bases that match TRBD2. In germline, CDR1 is MNHNY, CDR2 SVGAGI (reference sequence). CDR3 length equals 11 residues. V was clipped by 5 bases and J by 9 bases; unmatched bases: 1.

The rearrangement uses TRBV5-4 and TRBJ1-4, with 8 bases lining up with TRBD1. The CDR3 is made up of 15 amino acids. Unmatched junction bases numbered 8, after V lost 4 bases and J lost 6 bases. Germline values: CDR1 SGHNT, CDR2 YYREEE (reference sequence). The DNA of the CDR3 is TGTGCCAGCAGCGAGAACAGGGGGGTCTATGAAAAACTGTTTTTT. Its protein product is CASSENRGVYEKLFF.

V gene TRBV6-2 or TRBV6-3 combines with J gene TRBJ1-5, with D unclear. V was trimmed by 6 bases and J by 2 bases, leaving 20 bases between them. The length of the CDR3 is 17 residues. Germline V lookup: CDR1 MNHEY, CDR2 SVGEGT. The CDR3 DNA is TGTGCCAGCAGCCAATACCAAGCGGGATGGGGCAATCAGCCCCAGCATTTT. This translates into CASSQYQAGWGNQPQHF.

This chain joins TRBV7-2 and TRBJ2-1, with a possible D match to TRBD2 (5 bases). This CDR3 has 15 amino acids. The ends were cut back, 2 bases at V and 0 bases at J, with 8 bases in the middle. CDR1 and CDR2 from the germline V gene are SGHTA and FQGNSA. The CDR3 loop reads CASSLWESSYNEQFF. The CDR3, as DNA: TGTGCCAGCAGCTTATGGGAGAGCTCCTACAATGAGCAGTTCTTC.